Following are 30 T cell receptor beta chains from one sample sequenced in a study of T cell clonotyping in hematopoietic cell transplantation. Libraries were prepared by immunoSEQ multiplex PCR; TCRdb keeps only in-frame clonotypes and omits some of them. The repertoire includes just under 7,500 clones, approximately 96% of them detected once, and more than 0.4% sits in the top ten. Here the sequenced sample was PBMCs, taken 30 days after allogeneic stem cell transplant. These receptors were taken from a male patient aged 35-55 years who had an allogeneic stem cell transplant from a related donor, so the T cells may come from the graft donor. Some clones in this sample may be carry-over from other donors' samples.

In DNA form, the CDR3 reads TGTGCCAGCAGCTGGTTAGGCGGAGCTTTCTTT. Translating it yields CASSWLGGAFF. The V and J genes are TRBV7-9 and TRBJ1-1; no firm D call. The germline V and J ends were trimmed by 4 bases and 10 bases, with 10 bases remaining between them. Germline CDR1 reads SEHNR; CDR2 reads FQNEAQ (reference sequence). This CDR3 has 11 amino acids.

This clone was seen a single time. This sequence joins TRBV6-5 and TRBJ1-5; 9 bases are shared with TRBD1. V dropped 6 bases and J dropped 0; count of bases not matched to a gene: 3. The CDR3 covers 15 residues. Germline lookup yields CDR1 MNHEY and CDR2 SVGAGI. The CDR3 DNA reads TGTGCCAGCAGCAGGACAGGGGATAGCAATCAGCCCCAGCATTTT. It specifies CASSRTGDSNQPQHF.

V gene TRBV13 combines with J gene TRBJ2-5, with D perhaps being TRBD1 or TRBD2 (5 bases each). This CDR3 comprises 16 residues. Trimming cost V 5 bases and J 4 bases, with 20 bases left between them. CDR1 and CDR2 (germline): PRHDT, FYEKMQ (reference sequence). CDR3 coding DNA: TGTGCCAGCAGCCCGGCTTTGGGGGATGCTCCAGAGACCCAGTACTTC. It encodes CASSPALGDAPETQYF.

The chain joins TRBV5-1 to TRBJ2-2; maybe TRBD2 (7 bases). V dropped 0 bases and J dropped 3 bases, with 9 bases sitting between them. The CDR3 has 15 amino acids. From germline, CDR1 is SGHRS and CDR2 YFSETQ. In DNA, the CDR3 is TGCGCCAGCAGCTTGGTAGGGGGGGACACCGGGGAGCTGTTTTTT. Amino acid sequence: CASSLVGGDTGELFF.

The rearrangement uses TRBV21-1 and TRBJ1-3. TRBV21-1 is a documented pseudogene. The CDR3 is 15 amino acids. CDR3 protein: CASRKKLHALNTIYF. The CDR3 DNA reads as TGTGCCAGCAGAAAAAAATTACACGCACTAAACACCATATATTTT.

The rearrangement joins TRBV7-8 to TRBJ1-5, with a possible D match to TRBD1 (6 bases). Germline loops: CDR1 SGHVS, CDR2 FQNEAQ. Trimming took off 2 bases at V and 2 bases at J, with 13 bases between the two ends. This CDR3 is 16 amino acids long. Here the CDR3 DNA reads TGTGCCAGCAGCTTACTAGGGGGGCATCGCAATCAGCCCCAGCATTTT. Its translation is CASSLLGGHRNQPQHF.

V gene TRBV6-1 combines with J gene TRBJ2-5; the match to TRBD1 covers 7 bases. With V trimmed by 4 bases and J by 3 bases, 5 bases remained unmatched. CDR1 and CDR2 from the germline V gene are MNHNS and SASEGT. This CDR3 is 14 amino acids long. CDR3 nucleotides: TGTGCCAGCAGTGTCGCCGGGACAGAAGAGACCCAGTACTTC. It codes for CASSVAGTEETQYF.

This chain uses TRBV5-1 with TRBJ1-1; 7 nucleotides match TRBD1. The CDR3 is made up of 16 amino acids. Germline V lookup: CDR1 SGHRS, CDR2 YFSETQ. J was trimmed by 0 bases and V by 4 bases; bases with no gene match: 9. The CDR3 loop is CASSPVGDSLNTEAFF. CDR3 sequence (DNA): TGCGCCAGCAGCCCCGTTGGGGACAGCTTGAACACTGAAGCTTTCTTT.

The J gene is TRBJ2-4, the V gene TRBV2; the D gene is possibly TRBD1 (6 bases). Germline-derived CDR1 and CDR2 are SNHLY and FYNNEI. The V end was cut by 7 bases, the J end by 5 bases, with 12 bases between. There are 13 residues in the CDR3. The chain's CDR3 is CASTRTEQNIQYF. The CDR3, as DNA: TGTGCCAGCACGCGGACAGAGCAAAACATTCAGTACTTC.

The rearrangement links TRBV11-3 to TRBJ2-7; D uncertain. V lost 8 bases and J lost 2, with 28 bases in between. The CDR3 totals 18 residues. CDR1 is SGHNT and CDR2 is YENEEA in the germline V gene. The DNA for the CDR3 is TGTGCCAGCTCCCTCCGAGGCGGAAACTTAGATGGCCCCTACGAGCAGTACTTC. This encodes CASSLRGGNLDGPYEQYF.

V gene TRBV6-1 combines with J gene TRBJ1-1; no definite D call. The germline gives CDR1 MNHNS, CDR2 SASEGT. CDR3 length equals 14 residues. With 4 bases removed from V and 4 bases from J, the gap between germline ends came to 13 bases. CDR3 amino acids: CASSGTRRRTEAFF. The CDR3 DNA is TGTGCCAGCAGTGGAACAAGGAGACGCACTGAAGCTTTCTTT.

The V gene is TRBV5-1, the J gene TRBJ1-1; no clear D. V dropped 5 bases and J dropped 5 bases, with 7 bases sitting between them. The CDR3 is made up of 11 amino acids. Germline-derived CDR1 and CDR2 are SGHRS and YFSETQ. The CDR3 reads CASRGRTEAFF. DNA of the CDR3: TGCGCCAGCAGGGGGAGAACTGAAGCTTTCTTT.

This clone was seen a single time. As DNA, the CDR3 is TGCGCCAGCAGCCAAGTGGGGGGCCGCTCCTACAATGAGCAGTTCTTC. This codes for CASSQVGGRSYNEQFF. This chain connects TRBV4-3 to TRBJ2-1, with D possibly called TRBD1 or TRBD2 (6 bases each). CDR1 is LGHNA, CDR2 YSLEER, per germline. V lost 1 base to trimming and J lost 0 bases, with 10 bases between them. The CDR3 covers 16 residues.

In DNA, the CDR3 is TGTGCCTGGAGAGTAGGAGGGGGGGGGCCCCAGCATTTT. This sequence encodes CAWRVGGGGPQHF. V is TRBV30 and J is TRBJ1-5, with D perhaps TRBD1 (6 bases). The CDR3 runs 13 residues. The ends were cut back, 3 bases at V and 9 bases at J, with 15 bases in the middle. Looked up from germline, CDR1 is GTSNPN and CDR2 is SVGIG (reference sequence). Variable domain in full (rest from reference TRBV30 and TRBJ1-5): SQTIHQWPATLVQPVGSPLSLECTVEGTSNPNLYWYRQAAGRGLQLLFYSVGIGQISSEVPQNLSASRPQDRQFILSSKKLLLSDSGFYLCAWRVGGGGPQHFGDGTRLSIL.

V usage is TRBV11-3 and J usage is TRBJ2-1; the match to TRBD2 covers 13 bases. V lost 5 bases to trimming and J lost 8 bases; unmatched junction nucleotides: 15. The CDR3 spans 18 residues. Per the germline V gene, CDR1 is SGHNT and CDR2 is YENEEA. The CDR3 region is CASSPPWTSGSPDYEQFF. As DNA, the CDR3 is TGTGCCAGCAGCCCCCCGTGGACTAGCGGGAGCCCCGATTATGAGCAGTTCTTC.

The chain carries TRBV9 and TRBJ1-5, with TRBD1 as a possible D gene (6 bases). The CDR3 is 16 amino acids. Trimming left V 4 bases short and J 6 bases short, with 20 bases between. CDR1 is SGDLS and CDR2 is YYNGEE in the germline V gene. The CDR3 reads CASSPSPHRDRQPQHF. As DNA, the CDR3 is TGTGCCAGCAGCCCCTCCCCCCACAGGGATCGTCAGCCCCAGCATTTT.

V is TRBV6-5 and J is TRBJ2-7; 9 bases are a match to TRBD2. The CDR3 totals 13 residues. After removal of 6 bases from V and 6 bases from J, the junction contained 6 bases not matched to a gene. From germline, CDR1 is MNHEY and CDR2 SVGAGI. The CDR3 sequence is CASRGGGAGEQYF. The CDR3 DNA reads TGTGCCAGCAGAGGCGGGGGGGCCGGCGAGCAGTACTTC.

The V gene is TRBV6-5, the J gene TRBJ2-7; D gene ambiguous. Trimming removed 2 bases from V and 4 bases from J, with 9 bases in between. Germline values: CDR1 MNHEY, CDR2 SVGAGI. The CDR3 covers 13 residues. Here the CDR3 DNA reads TGTGCCAGCAGTTACAGCTGGGGTTACGAGCAGTACTTC. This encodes CASSYSWGYEQYF.

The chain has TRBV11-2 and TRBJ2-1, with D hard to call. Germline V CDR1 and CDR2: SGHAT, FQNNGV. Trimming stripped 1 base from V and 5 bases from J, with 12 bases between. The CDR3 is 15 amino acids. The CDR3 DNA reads TGTGCCAGCAGCTTAGCGGAGACATTGAACAATGAGCAGTTCTTC. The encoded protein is CASSLAETLNNEQFF.

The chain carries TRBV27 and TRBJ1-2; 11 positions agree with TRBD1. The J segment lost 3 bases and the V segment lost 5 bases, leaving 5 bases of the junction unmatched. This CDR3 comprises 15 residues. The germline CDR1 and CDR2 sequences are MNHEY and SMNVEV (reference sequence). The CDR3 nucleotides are TGTGCCAGCAGTGGGGACAGGGGGAATCACTATGGCTACACCTTC. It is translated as CASSGDRGNHYGYTF.

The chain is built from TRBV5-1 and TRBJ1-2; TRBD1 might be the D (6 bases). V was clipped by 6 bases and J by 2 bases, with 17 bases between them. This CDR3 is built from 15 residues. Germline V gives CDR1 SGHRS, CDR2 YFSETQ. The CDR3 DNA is TGCGCCAGCACCGACCCGAGGGGGAAAAACTATGGCTACACCTTC. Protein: CASTDPRGKNYGYTF. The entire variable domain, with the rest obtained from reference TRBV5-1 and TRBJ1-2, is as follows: KAGVTQTPRYLIKTRGQQVTLSCSPISGHRSVSWYQQTPGQGLQFLFEYFSETQRNKGNFPGRFSGRQFSNSRSEMNVSTLELGDSALYLCASTDPRGKNYGYTFGSGTRLTVV.

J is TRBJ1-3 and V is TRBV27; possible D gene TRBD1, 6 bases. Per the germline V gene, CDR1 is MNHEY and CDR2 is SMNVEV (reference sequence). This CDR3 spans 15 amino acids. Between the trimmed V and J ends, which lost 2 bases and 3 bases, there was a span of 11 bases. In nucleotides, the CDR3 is TGTGCCAGCAGTTTAAACAGGGCGGGTGGAAACACCATATATTTT. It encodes CASSLNRAGGNTIYF.

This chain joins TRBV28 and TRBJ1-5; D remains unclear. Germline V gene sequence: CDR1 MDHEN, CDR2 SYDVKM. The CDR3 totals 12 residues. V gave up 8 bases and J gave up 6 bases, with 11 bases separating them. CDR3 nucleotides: TGTGCCAGCTGTCAGTGGGGTCAGCCCCAGCATTTT. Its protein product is CASCQWGQPQHF. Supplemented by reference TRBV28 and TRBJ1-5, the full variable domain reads DVKVTQSSRYLVKRTGEKVFLECVQDMDHENMFWYRQDPGLGLRLIYFSYDVKMKEKGDIPEGYSVSREKKERFSLILESASTNQTSMYLCASCQWGQPQHFGDGTRLSIL.

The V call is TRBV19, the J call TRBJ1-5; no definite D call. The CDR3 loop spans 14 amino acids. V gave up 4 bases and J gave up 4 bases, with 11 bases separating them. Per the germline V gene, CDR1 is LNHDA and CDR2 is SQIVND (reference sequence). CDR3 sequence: CASSKAFYNQPQHF. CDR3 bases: TGTGCCAGTAGTAAGGCCTTTTATAATCAGCCCCAGCATTTT.

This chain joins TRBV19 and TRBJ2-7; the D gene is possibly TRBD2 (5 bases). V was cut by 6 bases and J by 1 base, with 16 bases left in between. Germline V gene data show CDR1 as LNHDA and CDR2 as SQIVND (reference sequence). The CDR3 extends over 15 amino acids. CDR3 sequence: CASRLHGLNSYEQYF. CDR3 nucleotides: TGTGCCAGTAGGCTTCACGGACTTAATTCCTACGAGCAGTACTTC.

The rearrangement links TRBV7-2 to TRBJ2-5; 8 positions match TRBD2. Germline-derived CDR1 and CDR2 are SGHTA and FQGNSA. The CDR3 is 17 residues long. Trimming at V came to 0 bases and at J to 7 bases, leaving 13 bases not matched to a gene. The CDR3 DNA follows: TGTGCCAGCAGCTTAGCGGGGAGCGGGGGAGAAGGGTGGACCCAGTACTTC. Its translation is CASSLAGSGGEGWTQYF. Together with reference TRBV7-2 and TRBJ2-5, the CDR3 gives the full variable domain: GAGVSQSPSNKVTEKGKDVELRCDPISGHTALYWYRQSLGQGLEFLIYFQGNSAPDKSGLPSDRFSAERTGGSVSTLTIQRTQQEDSAVYLCASSLAGSGGEGWTQYFGPGTRLLVL.

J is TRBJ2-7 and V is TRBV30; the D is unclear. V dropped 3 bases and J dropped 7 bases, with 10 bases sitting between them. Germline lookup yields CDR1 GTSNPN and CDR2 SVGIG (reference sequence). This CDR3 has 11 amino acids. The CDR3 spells CAWRLFTEQYF. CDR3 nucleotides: TGTGCCTGGAGACTCTTTACTGAGCAGTACTTC.

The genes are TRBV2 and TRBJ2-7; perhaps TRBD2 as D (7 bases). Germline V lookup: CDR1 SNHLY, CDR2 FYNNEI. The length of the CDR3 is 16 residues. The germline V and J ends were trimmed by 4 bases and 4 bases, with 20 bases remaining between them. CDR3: CASSGPLKAGAYEQYF. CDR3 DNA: TGTGCCAGCAGTGGGCCCTTGAAGGCGGGGGCGTACGAGCAGTACTTC. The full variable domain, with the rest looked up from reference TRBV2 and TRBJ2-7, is EPEVTQTPSHQVTQMGQEVILRCVPISNHLYFYWYRQILGQKVEFLVSFYNNEISEKSEIFDDQFSVERPDGSNFTLKIRSTKLEDSAMYFCASSGPLKAGAYEQYFGPGTRLTVT.

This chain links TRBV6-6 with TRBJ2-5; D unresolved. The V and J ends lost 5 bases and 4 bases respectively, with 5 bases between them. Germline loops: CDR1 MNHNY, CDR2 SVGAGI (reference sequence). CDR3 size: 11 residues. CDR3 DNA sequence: TGTGCCAGCAGTCAAAGAGAGACCCAGTACTTC. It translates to CASSQRETQYF.

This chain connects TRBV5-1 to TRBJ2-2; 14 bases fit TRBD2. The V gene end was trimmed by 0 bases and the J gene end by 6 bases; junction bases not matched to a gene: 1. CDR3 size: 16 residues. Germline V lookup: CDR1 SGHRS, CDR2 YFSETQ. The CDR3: CASSLEGLAGAGELFF. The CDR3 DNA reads TGCGCCAGCAGCTTGGAGGGACTAGCGGGAGCCGGGGAGCTGTTTTTT. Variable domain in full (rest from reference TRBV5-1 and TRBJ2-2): KAGVTQTPRYLIKTRGQQVTLSCSPISGHRSVSWYQQTPGQGLQFLFEYFSETQRNKGNFPGRFSGRQFSNSRSEMNVSTLELGDSALYLCASSLEGLAGAGELFFGEGSRLTVL.